This passage covers 26 T cell receptor beta chains from one sample sequenced in a study of blood T cells in healthy people across ages. Together with a sample-barcoded 5' primer, a J-beta primer mix was included in a second PCR lasting about 6 to 11 cycles. Each CDR3 protein gets one entry after TCRdb re-called the 5' RACE reads with MiXCR. The table records about 560,000 distinct CDR3 sequences, 25% to 35% of them present only once. These data also featured in a second study, about T cells of mothers and their children.

The sequencing input was blood. Receptors originate from a boy aged 2 to 10 in good health.

The V gene is TRBV6-5, the J gene TRBJ1-2; 8 bases line up with TRBD1. This CDR3 spans 12 amino acids. Losses at the gene ends were 6 bases for V and 10 bases for J; bases not matched to a gene: 7. Germline V gene lookup returns CDR1 MNHEY and CDR2 SVGAGI. This CDR3 is CASSPDRAAYTF. The CDR3 nucleotides are TGTGCCAGCAGCCCGGACAGGGCCGCCTACACCTTC.

This clonotype was observed a few times. CDR3 region: CSAREPGHEQYF. The CDR3 bases are TGCAGTGCTAGAGAACCAGGACACGAGCAGTACTTC. The chain uses TRBV20-1 and TRBJ2-7; D remains ambiguous. V was shortened by 0 bases and J by 5 bases, with 8 bases between the two germline ends. The V gene's germline CDR1 is DFQATT and CDR2 SNEGSKA (reference sequence). This CDR3 is built from 12 residues.

This clonotype was recorded a few times. This chain links TRBV6-5 with TRBJ1-1, with TRBD1 matching over 7 bases. Trimming cost V 0 bases and J 7 bases; bases outside gene matches: 8. Germline lookup yields CDR1 MNHEY and CDR2 SVGAGI. CDR3 size: 15 residues. CDR3 bases: TGTGCCAGCAGTTACTCAGACAGGGTAGGGAGTGAAGCTTTCTTT. It codes for CASSYSDRVGSEAFF.

The chain's CDR3 is CASSSVHPTNEQFF. The CDR3 DNA sequence: TGTGCCAGCAGCTCGGTCCACCCTACCAATGAGCAGTTCTTC. The chain couples TRBV5-5 to TRBJ2-1; D is unclear. Germline V gives CDR1 SGHKS, CDR2 YYEKEE (reference sequence). The CDR3 consists of 14 residues. Trimming left V 3 bases short and J 6 bases short, with 13 bases between. The full variable domain, in which reference TRBV5-5 and TRBJ2-1 provide the parts outside the CDR3, is DAGVTQSPTHLIKTRGQQVTLRCSPISGHKSVSWYQQVLGQGPQFIFQYYEKEERGRGNFPDRFSARQFPNYSSELNVNALLLGDSALYLCASSSVHPTNEQFFGPGTRLTVL.

This chain links TRBV12-3 or TRBV12-4 with TRBJ2-3; the D gene is possibly TRBD1 (6 bases). This CDR3 has 15 amino acids. V was trimmed by 7 bases and J by 4 bases, leaving 18 bases between them. In DNA, the CDR3 is TGTGCCAGCACCCCAATAGGGGGTGTTCCAGATACGCAGTATTTT. This encodes CASTPIGGVPDTQYF.

The chain couples TRBV5-1 to TRBJ2-7; D unresolved. Per germline, CDR1 SGHRS and CDR2 YFSETQ. V was pared by 0 bases and J by 3 bases, with 7 bases between. The CDR3 length is 13 residues. CDR3 coding DNA: TGCGCCAGCAGCTTGGGGGGAATCTACGAGCAGTACTTC. This codes for CASSLGGIYEQYF.

V gene TRBV6-6 combines with J gene TRBJ2-7, with TRBD1 matching 7 bases. There are 12 residues in the CDR3. With V trimmed by 8 bases and J by 4 bases, 5 bases remained unmatched. Germline values: CDR1 MNHNY, CDR2 SVGAGI (reference sequence). The chain's CDR3 is CASFDRVYEQYF. CDR3 DNA sequence: TGTGCCAGCTTTGACAGGGTGTACGAGCAGTACTTC.

This clonotype has more than one count but fewer than ten. The chain recombines TRBV27 with TRBJ2-4; 11 bases map to TRBD2. The CDR3 length is 16 residues. Germline loops: CDR1 MNHEY, CDR2 SMNVEV (reference sequence). V dropped 5 bases and J dropped 3; count of bases not matched to a gene: 6. The CDR3 DNA reads TGTGCCAGCAGTCCCGTAGCGGGGGGGGTCAAAAACATTCAGTACTTC. Its protein is CASSPVAGGVKNIQYF.

The chain is built from TRBV28 and TRBJ2-1, with D maybe TRBD2 (5 bases). The CDR3 sequence is 13 residues long. Germline V gene sequence: CDR1 MDHEN, CDR2 SYDVKM. The V end was cut by 5 bases, the J end by 5 bases, with 10 bases between. CDR3: CASSATINNEQFF. DNA of the CDR3: TGTGCCAGCAGTGCGACTATCAACAATGAGCAGTTCTTC. Full variable domain (rest looked up from reference TRBV28 and TRBJ2-1): DVKVTQSSRYLVKRTGEKVFLECVQDMDHENMFWYRQDPGLGLRLIYFSYDVKMKEKGDIPEGYSVSREKKERFSLILESASTNQTSMYLCASSATINNEQFFGPGTRLTVL.

This clonotype came up a few times. V gene TRBV5-6 combines with J gene TRBJ2-1; a weak D match, TRBD1 (6 bases). Deletions cut 5 bases from V and 0 bases from J, with 18 bases between. The CDR3 sequence is 17 residues long. Germline V CDR1 and CDR2: SGHDT, YYEEEE. The CDR3 DNA reads TGTGCCAGCAGTACATACAGGGAGAGTCTCTCCTACAATGAGCAGTTCTTC. Its protein is CASSTYRESLSYNEQFF.

With respect to this clonotype: Germline and junction disagree at one end, which may indicate a read error. This chain uses TRBV6-1 with TRBJ1-2; D gene uncertain. Germline values: CDR1 MNHNS, CDR2 SASEGT. The CDR3 contains 13 residues. CDR3 sequence: CASRKRGREGYIF. CDR3 nucleotides: TGTGCCAGCAGGAAGAGAGGGCGTGAGGGCTACATCTTC.

The V gene is TRBV12-3 or TRBV12-4, the J gene TRBJ2-5, with D perhaps matching TRBD2 (6 bases). The CDR3 sequence is 14 residues long. The ends were cut back, 8 bases at V and 1 base at J, with 14 bases in the middle. CDR3 nucleotides: TGTGCCAGCGGTAGCGGATTTATCCAAGAGACCCAGTACTTC. This encodes CASGSGFIQETQYF.

The CDR3 sequence is CSARPGEGGSYTF. Here the CDR3 DNA reads TGCAGTGCTAGACCGGGCGAGGGGGGCAGCTACACCTTC. The V and J genes are TRBV20-1 and TRBJ1-2; maybe TRBD1 (6 bases). CDR3 length equals 13 residues. Germline V lookup: CDR1 DFQATT, CDR2 SNEGSKA (reference sequence). The V and J ends lost 2 bases and 9 bases respectively, with 16 bases between them.

This sequence joins TRBV3-1 and TRBJ2-2, with 13 bases lining up with TRBD2. CDR3 length: 17 amino acids. The V segment lost 3 bases and the J segment 6 bases; nucleotides outside the gene matches: 7. The germline gives CDR1 LGHDT, CDR2 YNNKEL (reference sequence). In DNA form, the CDR3 reads TGTGCCAGCAGCCAGCGAACTAGCGGGAGGGCCGCCGGGGAGCTGTTTTTT. Its protein product is CASSQRTSGRAAGELFF.

This clonotype was seen a few times. This rearrangement joins TRBV12-5 to TRBJ2-2; D perhaps matches TRBD2 (7 bases). Trimming removed 7 bases at V and 0 bases at J, with 15 bases between. This CDR3 contains 16 residues. CDR1 is LGHNT, CDR2 FRNRAP, per germline. The CDR3, as DNA: TGTGCTAGTGCCCGGAGGGGGGGCACGAACACCGGGGAGCTGTTTTTT. Translation: CASARRGGTNTGELFF.

This rearrangement joins TRBV20-1 to TRBJ2-5; D not certain. The closer fit of TRBJ2-7 to the DNA end suggests the J call may be wrong. This CDR3 region has 12 residues. Looked up from germline, CDR1 is DFQATT and CDR2 is SNEGSKA (reference sequence). The DNA for the CDR3 is TGCAGTGCTACCTTCGATTCCTACGAGCAGTACTTC. Amino acids: CSATFDSYEQYF.

This sequence joins TRBV20-1 and TRBJ2-1, with D perhaps matching TRBD1 or TRBD2 (5 bases each). The tail of the sequence fits TRBJ2-7 better, so the J call may be wrong. The CDR3 runs to 14 residues. The germline V gene encodes CDR1 DFQATT and CDR2 SNEGSKA (reference sequence). In DNA, the CDR3 is TGCAGTGCTGAACCGGGACGCCGAGGGGAAGAGCAGTACTTC. Protein product: CSAEPGRRGEEQYF.

This clonotype was picked up a small number of times. The chain couples TRBV12-3 or TRBV12-4 to TRBJ1-2; D might be TRBD1 (6 bases). Trimming took 4 bases from V and 0 from J, leaving 18 bases between them. The CDR3 has 17 amino acids. For the CDR3, the DNA is TGTGCCAGCAGTTCGCAGGGGTCCGGGTCGGCTAACTATGGCTACACCTTC. Translation: CASSSQGSGSANYGYTF.

Remarks on this clonotype: At one end, the junction sequence differs from germline, possibly due to a read error. The genes are TRBV6-1 and TRBJ2-5; D unclear. The CDR3 is 13 residues long. CDR1 and CDR2 (germline): MNHNS, SASEGT. The CDR3 reads CASSEVGGRLRIF. The CDR3, as DNA: TGTGCCAGCAGTGAAGTTGGTGGTCGGCTCAGGATCTTC.

The gene calls are TRBV5-4 and TRBJ1-2; maybe TRBD1 (5 bases). CDR3 length equals 15 residues. Germline assignment: CDR1 SGHNT and CDR2 YYREEE (reference sequence). V was cut by 4 bases and J by 4 bases, with 17 bases left in between. The CDR3 region is CASSANRDLGYGYTF. CDR3 coding DNA: TGTGCCAGCAGCGCTAACCGGGACTTGGGCTATGGCTACACCTTC.

The V and J genes are TRBV5-1 and TRBJ2-7; maybe TRBD1 (6 bases). The CDR3 runs 16 residues. V gave up 4 bases and J gave up 4 bases, with 21 bases separating them. In germline, CDR1 is SGHRS, CDR2 YFSETQ. The chain's CDR3 is CASSPAGTPTSYEQYF. The CDR3 DNA sequence: TGCGCCAGCAGCCCGGCCGGGACACCCACCTCATACGAGCAGTACTTC. Looking up the rest from reference TRBV5-1 and TRBJ2-7 gives the full variable domain: KAGVTQTPRYLIKTRGQQVTLSCSPISGHRSVSWYQQTPGQGLQFLFEYFSETQRNKGNFPGRFSGRQFSNSRSEMNVSTLELGDSALYLCASSPAGTPTSYEQYFGPGTRLTVT.

Only a few counts were recorded for this clonotype. The chain is built from TRBV12-3 or TRBV12-4 and TRBJ2-5; the match to TRBD2 covers 10 bases. With V trimmed by 6 bases and J by 6 bases, 1 base remained unmatched. This CDR3 spans 12 amino acids. CDR3 protein: CASRTSGQTQYF. As DNA, the CDR3 is TGTGCCAGCAGGACTAGCGGGCAGACCCAGTACTTC.

A few counts support this clonotype. The CDR3: CSARDFKAGARGDTQYF. CDR3 coding DNA: TGCAGTGCTAGAGACTTCAAAGCGGGGGCGAGGGGAGATACGCAGTATTTT. This chain uses TRBV20-1 with TRBJ2-3, with 8 bases aligning to TRBD2. CDR1 and CDR2 from the germline V gene are DFQATT and SNEGSKA (reference sequence). This CDR3 has 17 residues. V was pared by 0 bases and J by 5 bases, with 13 bases of the junction left unmatched.

This clonotype was detected only a few times. The chain joins TRBV6-6 to TRBJ2-1, with a possible D match to TRBD1 (6 bases). The CDR3 is 15 residues long. Germline CDR1 MNHNY, CDR2 SVGAGI (reference sequence). V dropped 4 bases and J dropped 5 bases, with 15 bases sitting between them. CDR3 DNA: TGTGCCAGCAGTTTGAAAAACAGGGACCACAATGAGCAGTTCTTC. Its protein product is CASSLKNRDHNEQFF.

V gene TRBV7-7 combines with J gene TRBJ2-7; a weak D match, TRBD2 (6 bases). The V and J ends lost 4 bases and 6 bases respectively, with 13 bases between them. The CDR3 is 13 amino acids. CDR1 and CDR2 (germline): SSHAT, FNYEAQ (reference sequence). DNA for the CDR3: TGTGCCAGCAGCTACGGGACTGCGTCCGAGCAGTACTTC. Encoded protein: CASSYGTASEQYF.

CDR3 bases: TGCAGCGTCCTAGCCCCCGACAGTAATGAAAAACTGTTTTTT. It yields the protein CSVLAPDSNEKLFF. The rearrangement uses TRBV29-1 and TRBJ1-4, with TRBD1 as a possible D gene (5 bases). Looked up from germline, CDR1 is SQVTM and CDR2 is ANQGSEA. With 6 bases removed from V and 4 bases from J, the gap between germline ends came to 15 bases. CDR3 size: 14 residues.